These 12 T cell receptor beta chains came from one sample sequenced in a study of T cells after yellow fever vaccination. In TCRdb, the 5' RACE reads were re-called with MiXCR into one record per CDR3 protein. The data show about 170,000 distinct CDR3 sequences, 9.5% to 12% seen once. The sequencing used CD8+ T cells sorted from PBMCs, collected 15 days after the yellow fever booster vaccination. The receptors were sampled from a young man who received the YFV17D yellow fever vaccine.

The table lists this clonotype with a few counts. The CDR3 DNA follows: TGTGCCAGCACGGACTTACCCTACGAGCAGTACGTC. Protein sequence: CASTDLPYEQYV. The chain has TRBV2 and TRBJ2-7; D might be TRBD2 (5 bases). The CDR3 runs 12 residues. Per the germline V gene, CDR1 is SNHLY and CDR2 is FYNNEI. V was shortened by 7 bases and J by 2 bases, with 9 bases between the two germline ends.

The chain recombines TRBV7-9 with TRBJ2-3; either TRBD1 or TRBD2 may supply D (5 bases each). The V gene lost 5 bases and the J gene lost 1 base, with 19 bases spanning the gap. CDR1 and CDR2 from the germline V gene are SEHNR and FQNEAQ (reference sequence). There are 17 residues in the CDR3. The CDR3 DNA reads as TGTGCCAGCAGCCTCGGGACGCTACCACCCGGCACAGATACGCAGTATTTT. This translates into CASSLGTLPPGTDTQYF.

The chain has TRBV9 and TRBJ2-5; D unresolved. The germline V gene encodes CDR1 SGDLS and CDR2 YYNGEE. The CDR3 covers 15 residues. V gave up 0 bases and J gave up 1 base, with 10 bases separating them. This CDR3 reads CASSVGPTSQETQYF. CDR3 DNA sequence: TGTGCCAGCAGCGTAGGGCCTACCTCCCAAGAGACCCAGTACTTC.

This clonotype was seen many times. The rearrangement uses TRBV6-5 and TRBJ1-2, with D perhaps TRBD1 (6 bases). V was shortened by 0 bases and J by 1 base, with 12 bases between the two germline ends. Germline V gene sequence: CDR1 MNHEY, CDR2 SVGAGI. The CDR3 has 16 residues. The CDR3 DNA sequence: TGTGCCAGCAGTTACTCTCGGACAGAGGGTAACTATGGCTACACCTTC. Amino acid sequence: CASSYSRTEGNYGYTF.

This clonotype has a handful of counts. The CDR3 loop is CASGIGTGIGEQYF. The CDR3 DNA is TGTGCTAGTGGTATTGGGACAGGGATTGGCGAGCAGTACTTC. V gene TRBV12-5 combines with J gene TRBJ2-7; 9 bases are shared with TRBD1. Trimming at V came to 5 bases and at J to 6 bases, leaving 8 bases not matched to a gene. CDR1 and CDR2 from the germline V gene are LGHNT and FRNRAP. This CDR3 comprises 14 residues.

The chain is built from TRBV9 and TRBJ2-3; 8 bases agree with TRBD2. The germline V gene encodes CDR1 SGDLS and CDR2 YYNGEE. This CDR3 is 15 amino acids long. With 2 bases clipped from V and 0 bases from J, the junction kept 2 bases outside the gene matches. This CDR3 reads CASSVSGVSTDTQYF. The CDR3 bases are TGTGCCAGCAGCGTTAGCGGGGTTAGCACAGATACGCAGTATTTT.

The chain combines TRBV4-2 with TRBJ1-6; perhaps TRBD1 as D (6 bases). V was cut by 0 bases and J by 7 bases, with 10 bases left in between. The CDR3 is 15 amino acids. CDR1 and CDR2 (germline): LGHNA, YNFKEQ. CDR3 region: CASSQEGAVNSPLHF. DNA of the CDR3: TGTGCCAGCAGCCAAGAGGGGGCAGTGAATTCACCCCTCCACTTT.

The sample holds many counts of this clonotype. The chain uses TRBV3-1 and TRBJ2-4, with 13 positions matching TRBD2. The CDR3 runs to 14 residues. With 4 bases clipped from V and 9 bases from J, the junction kept 3 bases outside the gene matches. Per the germline V gene, CDR1 is LGHDT and CDR2 is YNNKEL (reference sequence). CDR3 in amino acids: CASSPGLAGFIQYF. The CDR3 coding sequence is TGTGCCAGCAGCCCGGGACTAGCGGGGTTCATTCAGTACTTC. The complete variable domain, with remaining parts taken from reference TRBV3-1 and TRBJ2-4, reads DTAVSQTPKYLVTQMGNDKSIKCEQNLGHDTMYWYKQDSKKFLKIMFSYNNKELIINETVPNRFSPKSPDKAHLNLHINSLELGDSAVYFCASSPGLAGFIQYFGAGTRLSVL.

This clonotype has a handful of counts. V gene TRBV12-3 or TRBV12-4 combines with J gene TRBJ2-1, with D perhaps matching TRBD1 (6 bases). V lost 4 bases and J 9 bases, leaving 13 bases between the germline ends. This CDR3 comprises 13 residues. This chain's CDR3 is CASSSQGWSEQFF. CDR3 in DNA: TGTGCCAGCAGTTCACAGGGATGGAGTGAGCAGTTCTTC.

In this sample, this clonotype turned up a few times. The CDR3 region is CASSRDRGKETQYF. As DNA, the CDR3 is TGCGCCAGCAGCAGAGACAGGGGTAAAGAGACCCAGTACTTC. This chain uses TRBV5-1 with TRBJ2-5; TRBD1 matches 8 bases. In germline, CDR1 is SGHRS, CDR2 YFSETQ. This CDR3 contains 14 residues. The junction had 5 bases not matched to a gene; V was cut back by 4 bases and J by 3 bases.

This clonotype has just a few counts. The J gene is TRBJ2-3, the V gene TRBV12-3 or TRBV12-4, with TRBD2 matching over 8 bases. Trimming cost V 10 bases and J 2 bases; bases outside gene matches: 5. This CDR3 has 13 residues. The CDR3 protein is CANSGGFTDTQYF. Here the CDR3 DNA reads TGTGCCAACAGCGGGGGCTTCACAGATACGCAGTATTTT.

This clonotype was counted a few times. V is TRBV12-3 or TRBV12-4 and J is TRBJ2-1; D is possibly TRBD1 (6 bases). The germline V and J ends were trimmed by 5 bases and 4 bases, with 12 bases remaining between them. CDR3 size: 14 residues. This chain's CDR3 is CASSQGWSYNEQFF. Here the CDR3 DNA reads TGTGCCAGCAGTCAGGGGTGGTCGTACAATGAGCAGTTCTTC.